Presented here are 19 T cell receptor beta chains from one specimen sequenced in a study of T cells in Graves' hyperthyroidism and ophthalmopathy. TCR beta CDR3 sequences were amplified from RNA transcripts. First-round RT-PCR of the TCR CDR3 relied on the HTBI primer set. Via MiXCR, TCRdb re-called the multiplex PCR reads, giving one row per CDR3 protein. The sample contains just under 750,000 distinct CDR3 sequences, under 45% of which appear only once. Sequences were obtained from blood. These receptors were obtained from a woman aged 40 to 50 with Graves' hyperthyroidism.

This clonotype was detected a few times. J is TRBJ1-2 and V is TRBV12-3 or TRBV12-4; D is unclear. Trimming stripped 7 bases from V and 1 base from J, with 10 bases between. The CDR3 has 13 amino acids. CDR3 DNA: TGTGCCAGCACACTATCAAATAACTATGGCTACACCTTC. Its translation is CASTLSNNYGYTF.

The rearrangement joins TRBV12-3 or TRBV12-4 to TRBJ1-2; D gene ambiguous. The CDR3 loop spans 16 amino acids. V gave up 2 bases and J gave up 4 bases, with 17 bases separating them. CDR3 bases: TGTGCCAGCAGTTTAAGCGACAATGTGGGAATCTATGGCTACACCTTC. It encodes CASSLSDNVGIYGYTF.

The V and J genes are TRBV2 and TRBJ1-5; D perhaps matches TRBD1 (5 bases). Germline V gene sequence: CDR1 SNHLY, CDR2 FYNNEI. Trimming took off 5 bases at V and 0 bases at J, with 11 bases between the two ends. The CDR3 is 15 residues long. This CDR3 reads CASSWDPYSNQPQHF. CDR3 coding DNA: TGTGCCAGCAGTTGGGACCCATATAGCAATCAGCCCCAGCATTTT.

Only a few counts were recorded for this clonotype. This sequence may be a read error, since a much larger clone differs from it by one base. The CDR3 spells CAIRGTDTGELFF. The CDR3 nucleotides read TGTGCCATCAGAGGGACAGACACCGGGGAGCTGTTTTTT. The genes are TRBV10-3 and TRBJ2-2; 7 bases align to TRBD1. Trimming at V came to 6 bases and at J to 3 bases, leaving 1 base not matched to a gene. The CDR3 is made up of 13 amino acids. Germline-derived CDR1 and CDR2 are ENHRY and SYGVKD.

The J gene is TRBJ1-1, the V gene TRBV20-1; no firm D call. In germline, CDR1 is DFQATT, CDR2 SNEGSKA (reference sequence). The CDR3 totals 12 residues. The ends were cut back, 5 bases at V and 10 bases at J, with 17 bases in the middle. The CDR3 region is CSADLFGSRAFF. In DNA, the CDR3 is TGCAGTGCTGATTTATTTGGGAGCCGAGCTTTCTTT.

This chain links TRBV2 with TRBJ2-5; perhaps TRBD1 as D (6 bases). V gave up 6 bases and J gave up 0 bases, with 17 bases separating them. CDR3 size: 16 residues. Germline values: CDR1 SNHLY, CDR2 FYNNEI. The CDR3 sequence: CASSPSGQLYQETQYF. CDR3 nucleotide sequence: TGTGCCAGCAGCCCCTCGGGACAACTGTACCAAGAGACCCAGTACTTC.

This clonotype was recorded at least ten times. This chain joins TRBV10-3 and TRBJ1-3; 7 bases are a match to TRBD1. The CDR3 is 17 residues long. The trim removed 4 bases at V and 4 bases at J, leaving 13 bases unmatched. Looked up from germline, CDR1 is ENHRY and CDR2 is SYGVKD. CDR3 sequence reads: CAISGATGMAPGNTIYF. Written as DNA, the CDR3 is TGTGCCATCAGTGGCGCGACAGGGATGGCTCCGGGAAACACCATATATTTT.

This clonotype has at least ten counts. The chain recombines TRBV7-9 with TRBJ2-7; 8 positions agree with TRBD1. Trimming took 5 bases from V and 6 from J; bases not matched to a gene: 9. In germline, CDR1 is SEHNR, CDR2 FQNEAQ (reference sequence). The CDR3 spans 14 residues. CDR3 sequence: CASSKDSTGGEQYF. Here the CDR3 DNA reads TGTGCCAGCAGCAAAGACTCAACAGGGGGCGAGCAGTACTTC.

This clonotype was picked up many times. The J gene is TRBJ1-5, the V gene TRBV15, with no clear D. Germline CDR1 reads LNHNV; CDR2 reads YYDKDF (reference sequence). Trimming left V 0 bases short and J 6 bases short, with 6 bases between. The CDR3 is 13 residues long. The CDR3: CATSRDGSQPQHF. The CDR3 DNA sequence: TGTGCCACCAGCAGAGATGGGAGTCAGCCCCAGCATTTT.

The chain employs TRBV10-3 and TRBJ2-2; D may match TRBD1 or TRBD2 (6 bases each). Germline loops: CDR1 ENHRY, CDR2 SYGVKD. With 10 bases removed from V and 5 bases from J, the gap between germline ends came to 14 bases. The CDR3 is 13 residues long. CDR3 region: CASTQGRTGELFF. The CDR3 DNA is TGTGCCAGTACGCAGGGGAGGACCGGGGAGCTGTTTTTT.

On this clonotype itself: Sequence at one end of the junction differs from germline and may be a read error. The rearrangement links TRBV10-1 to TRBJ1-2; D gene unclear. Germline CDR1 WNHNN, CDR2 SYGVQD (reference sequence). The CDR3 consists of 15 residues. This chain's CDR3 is CASSVGVQSVYGYTF. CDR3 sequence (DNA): TGTGCCAGCAGTGTTGGGGTTCAGTCTGTCTATGGCTACACCTTC.

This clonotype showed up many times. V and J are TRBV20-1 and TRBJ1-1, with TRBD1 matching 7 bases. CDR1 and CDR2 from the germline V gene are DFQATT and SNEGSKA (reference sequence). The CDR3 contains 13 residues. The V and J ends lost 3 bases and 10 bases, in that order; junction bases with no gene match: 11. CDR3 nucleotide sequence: TGCAGTGCTAGGTCCCAGGGGGGAGTGGGAGCTTTCTTT. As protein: CSARSQGGVGAFF.

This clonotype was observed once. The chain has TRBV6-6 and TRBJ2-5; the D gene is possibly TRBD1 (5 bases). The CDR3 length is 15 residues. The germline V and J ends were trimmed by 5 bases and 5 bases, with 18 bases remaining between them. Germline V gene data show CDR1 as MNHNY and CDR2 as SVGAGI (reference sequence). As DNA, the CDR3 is TGTGCCAGCAGTGATTTACAGGAATTCGGGGAGACCCAGTACTTC. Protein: CASSDLQEFGETQYF.

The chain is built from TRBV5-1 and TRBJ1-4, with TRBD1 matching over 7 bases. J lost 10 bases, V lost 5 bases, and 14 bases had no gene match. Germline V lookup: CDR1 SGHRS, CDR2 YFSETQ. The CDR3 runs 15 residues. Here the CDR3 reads CASRARDSDIGKLFF. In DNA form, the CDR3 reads TGCGCCAGCAGGGCCCGGGACAGCGACATTGGAAAACTGTTTTTT.

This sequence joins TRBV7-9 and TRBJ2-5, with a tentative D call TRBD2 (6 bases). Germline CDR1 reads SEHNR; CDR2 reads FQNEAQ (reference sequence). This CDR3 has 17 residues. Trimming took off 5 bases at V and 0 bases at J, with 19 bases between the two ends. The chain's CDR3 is CASSLGWSSVNQETQYF. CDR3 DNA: TGTGCCAGCAGCCTCGGGTGGTCTAGCGTAAACCAAGAGACCCAGTACTTC.

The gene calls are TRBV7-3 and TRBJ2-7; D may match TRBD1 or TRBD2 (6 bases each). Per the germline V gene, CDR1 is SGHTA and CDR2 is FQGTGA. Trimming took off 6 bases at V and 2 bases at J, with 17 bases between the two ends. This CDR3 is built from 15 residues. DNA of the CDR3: TGTGCCAGCAGTTTAGGGGGGACTTTCCCCTACGAGCAGTACTTC. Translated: CASSLGGTFPYEQYF.

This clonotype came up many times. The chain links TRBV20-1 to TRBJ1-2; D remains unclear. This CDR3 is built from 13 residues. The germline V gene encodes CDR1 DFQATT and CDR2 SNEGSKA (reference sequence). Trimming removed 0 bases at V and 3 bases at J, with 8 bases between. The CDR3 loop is CSARDLGYYGYTF. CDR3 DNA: TGCAGTGCTAGAGATCTAGGGTACTATGGCTACACCTTC.

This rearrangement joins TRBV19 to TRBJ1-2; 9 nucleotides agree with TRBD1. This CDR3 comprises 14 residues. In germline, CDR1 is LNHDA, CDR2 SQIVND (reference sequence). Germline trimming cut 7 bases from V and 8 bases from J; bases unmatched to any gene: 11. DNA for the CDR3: TGTGCCAGTACTTTGCGGGGGACAGGGTCCGGCTACACCTTC. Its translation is CASTLRGTGSGYTF.

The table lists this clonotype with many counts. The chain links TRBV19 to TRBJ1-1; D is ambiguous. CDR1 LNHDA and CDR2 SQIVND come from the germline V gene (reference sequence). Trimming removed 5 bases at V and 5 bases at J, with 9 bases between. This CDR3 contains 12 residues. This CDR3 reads CASSGSGTEAFF. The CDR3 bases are TGTGCCAGTAGTGGCAGTGGGACTGAAGCTTTCTTT.